This entry is about one T cell receptor (beta chain). Its target is unknown. Researchers ran the PCR with 60 Vbeta and 13 Jbeta primers. Original processing methods: Unique TCR beta chains totaled some 78 million in a later count, with approximately 10 million of them shared. Produced via immunoSEQ multiplex PCR; TCRdb's table is partial and in-frame only. The DNA was the basis for D and trimming; V, J and clone size are from that table. Among about 230,000 clones listed, 75% to 85% were seen once. This entry belongs to a study of cytomegalovirus exposure and HLA in healthy donors. Whole-study findings and limits: Later analysis showed most CMV-associated TCR beta chains appearing HLA-restricted. Cytomegalovirus-associated status was assigned to about 150 TCR beta chains. Upon later analysis, HLA-associated TCR beta chains proved more clonally expanded than other, equally common chains.

What was sequenced was PBMCs. The receptor was isolated from a woman in her sixties in good health and CMV-seropositive.

CDR3 loop: CAWSVRSGAKEQYF. CDR3 nucleotide sequence: TGTGCCTGGAGTGTACGCTCAGGGGCGAAGGAGCAGTACTTC. The chain joins TRBV30 to TRBJ2-7; D is possibly TRBD1 (6 bases). V was clipped by 0 bases and J by 7 bases, with 16 bases between them. The CDR3 totals 14 residues. CDR1 is GTSNPN and CDR2 is SVGIG in the germline V gene (reference sequence).